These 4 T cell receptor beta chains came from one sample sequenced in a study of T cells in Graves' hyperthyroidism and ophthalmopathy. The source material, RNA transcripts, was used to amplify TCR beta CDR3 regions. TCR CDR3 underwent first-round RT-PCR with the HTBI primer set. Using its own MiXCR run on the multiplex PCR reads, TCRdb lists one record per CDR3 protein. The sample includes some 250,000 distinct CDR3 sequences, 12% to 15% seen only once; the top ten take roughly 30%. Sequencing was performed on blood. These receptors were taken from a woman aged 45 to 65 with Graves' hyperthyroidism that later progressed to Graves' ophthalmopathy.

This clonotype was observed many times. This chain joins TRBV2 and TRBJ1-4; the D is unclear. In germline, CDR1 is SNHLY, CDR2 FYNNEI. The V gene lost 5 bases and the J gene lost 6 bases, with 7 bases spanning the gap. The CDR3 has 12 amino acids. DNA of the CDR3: TGTGCCAGCAGTCGGGTGGATGAAAAACTGTTTTTT. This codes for CASSRVDEKLFF.

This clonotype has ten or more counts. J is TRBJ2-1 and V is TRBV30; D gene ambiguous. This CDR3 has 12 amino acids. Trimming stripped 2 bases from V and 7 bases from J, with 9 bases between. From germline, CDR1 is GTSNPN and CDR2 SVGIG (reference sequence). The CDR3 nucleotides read TGTGCCTGGAGTTATGGGTTAAATGAGCAGTTCTTC. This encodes CAWSYGLNEQFF. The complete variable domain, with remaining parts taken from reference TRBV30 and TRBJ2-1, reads SQTIHQWPATLVQPVGSPLSLECTVEGTSNPNLYWYRQAAGRGLQLLFYSVGIGQISSEVPQNLSASRPQDRQFILSSKKLLLSDSGFYLCAWSYGLNEQFFGPGTRLTVL.

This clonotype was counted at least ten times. As DNA, the CDR3 is TGTGCCAGCAGCTCGGGGGAGACTATGGTCGAGACCCAGTACTTC. It encodes CASSSGETMVETQYF. This chain joins TRBV7-8 and TRBJ2-5; weak D call: TRBD2 (6 bases). Germline loops: CDR1 SGHVS, CDR2 FQNEAQ. V lost 4 bases and J 5 bases, leaving 17 bases between the germline ends. The CDR3 spans 15 residues.

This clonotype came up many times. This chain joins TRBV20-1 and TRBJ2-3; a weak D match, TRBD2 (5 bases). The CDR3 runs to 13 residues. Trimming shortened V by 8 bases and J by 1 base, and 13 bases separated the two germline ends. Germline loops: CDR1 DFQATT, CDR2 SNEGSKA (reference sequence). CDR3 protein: CSPITRGTDTQYF. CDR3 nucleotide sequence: TGCAGTCCGATCACGCGGGGCACAGATACGCAGTATTTT.